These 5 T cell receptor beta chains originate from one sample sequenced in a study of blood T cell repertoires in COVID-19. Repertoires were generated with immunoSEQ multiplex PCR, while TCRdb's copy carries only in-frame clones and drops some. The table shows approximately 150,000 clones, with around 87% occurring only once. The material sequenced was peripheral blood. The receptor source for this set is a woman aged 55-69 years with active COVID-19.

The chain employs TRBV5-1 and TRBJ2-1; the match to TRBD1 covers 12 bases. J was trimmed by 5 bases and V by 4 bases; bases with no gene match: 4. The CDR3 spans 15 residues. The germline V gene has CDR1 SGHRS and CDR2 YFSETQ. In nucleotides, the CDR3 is TGCGCCAGCAGCCTGGGACAGGGGGCGCACAATGAGCAGTTCTTC. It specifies CASSLGQGAHNEQFF.

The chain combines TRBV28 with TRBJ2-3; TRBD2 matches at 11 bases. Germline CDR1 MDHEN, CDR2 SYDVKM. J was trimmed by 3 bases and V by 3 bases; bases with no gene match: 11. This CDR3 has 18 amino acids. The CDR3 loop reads CASSFGVSGRARTDTQYF. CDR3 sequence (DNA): TGTGCCAGCAGTTTTGGCGTTAGCGGGAGGGCCCGGACAGATACGCAGTATTTT.

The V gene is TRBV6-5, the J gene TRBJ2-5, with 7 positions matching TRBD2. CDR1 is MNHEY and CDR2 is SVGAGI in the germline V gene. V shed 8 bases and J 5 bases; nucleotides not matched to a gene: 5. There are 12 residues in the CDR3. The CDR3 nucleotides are TGTGCCAGCGGGAGGGCCCGGGAGACCCAGTACTTC. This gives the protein CASGRARETQYF.

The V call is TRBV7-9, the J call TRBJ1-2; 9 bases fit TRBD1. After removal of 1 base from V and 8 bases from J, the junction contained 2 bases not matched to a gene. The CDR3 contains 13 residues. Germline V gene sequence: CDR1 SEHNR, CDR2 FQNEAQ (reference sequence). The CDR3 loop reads CASSLGTGVGYTF. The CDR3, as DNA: TGTGCCAGCAGCTTAGGGACAGGGGTCGGCTACACCTTC. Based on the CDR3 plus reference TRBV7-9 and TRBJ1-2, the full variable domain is DTGVSQNPRHKITKRGQNVTFRCDPISEHNRLYWYRQTLGQGPEFLTYFQNEAQLEKSRLLSDRFSAERPKGSFSTLEIQRTEQGDSAMYLCASSLGTGVGYTFGSGTRLTVV.

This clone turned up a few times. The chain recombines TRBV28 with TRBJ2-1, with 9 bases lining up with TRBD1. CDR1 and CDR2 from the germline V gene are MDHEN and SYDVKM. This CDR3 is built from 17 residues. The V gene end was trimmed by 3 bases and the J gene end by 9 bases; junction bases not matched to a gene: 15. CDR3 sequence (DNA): TGTGCCAGCAGTTTGTACACAGGGGGCGATAGTGCAATTGAGCAGTTCTTC. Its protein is CASSLYTGGDSAIEQFF.